This T cell receptor (delta chain) is from a study of Vδ1+ human thymocytes. RNA was extracted from the cells and then reverse transcribed. Multiplex PCR used pooled V-gene forward primers and a constant-region reverse primer to amplify CDR3s. TCRdb ran CATT on the multiplex PCR reads. The repertoire consists of about 75,000 delta-chain clones, with around 34% occurring once and the leading ten covering over 0.2%. Notes on the study in general: Thymic delta-chain repertoires held approximately 20% Vdelta2 sequences and few Vdelta3, despite high sort purity. Highly polyclonal TRG and TRD repertoires with Gaussian CDR3 length distributions appeared in thymus. Bulk repertoire data may be misinterpreted because of unexpected Vdelta2 sequences.

About this clone: Its antigen remains unidentified.

Alphabeta T cells were depleted, then CD3+ Vdelta1+ Vdelta2- thymocytes were FACS-sorted. Between 98% and 99.6% of sorted thymocytes were Vdelta1+. The CDR3 spans 18 residues. V trimming: 0 bases; J trimming: 6 bases; junction bases outside the gene matches: 11. Germline lookup yields CDR1 TSWWSYY and CDR2 QGS. The sequencing input was Vdelta1+ gamma-delta thymocytes from the thymus. Subset given: FACS-sorted CD3+ TCRalphabeta- TCRVdelta1+ TCRVdelta2- thymocytes. The sequence came from a boy in the first two years of life who had congenital heart surgery. V and J are TRDV1 and TRDJ1, with 12 bases matching TRDD3. The CDR3 DNA follows: TGTGCTCTTGGGGAACTAGCAGACACTACTGGGGGATACAATAAACTCATCTTT. This encodes CALGELADTTGGYNKLIF.